This passage covers 2 T cell receptor beta chains from one sample sequenced in a study of regulatory T cells in long-lasting Graves disease (dated by TCRdb to about 2021). Library creation used multiplex PCR. Sequenced on an Illumina HiSeq 4000. iRepertoire HTBI primers and Arm-PCR amplification of CDR3 regions were used to construct TCR beta libraries. TCRdb trimmed the raw reads at Q25, called clones with MiXCR and kept productive beta chains. Rows matching on CDR3 protein sequence are summarized as one entry with the most common DNA and genes. The sample has roughly 430,000 distinct CDR3 sequences on record, around 15% of them singletons. The top ten clones comprise around 10% of the sample. The sample's time point label, decoded: newly diagnosed GD, antithyroid drugs for less than 3 months. For both TCR sequencing and RNA sequencing, RNA was extracted from PBMCs using TRIzol. This sample also appeared in a second study, on T cells in Graves' hyperthyroidism and ophthalmopathy.

The sample was peripheral blood mononuclear cells (PBMCs), taken at new diagnosis, from a patient treated with antithyroid drugs. These receptor sequences come from a woman aged 30 to 39 with Graves disease. Donor details come from another sample of the same person, matched by shared clones.

This clonotype was seen only a few times. The J gene is TRBJ1-4, the V gene TRBV14, with no clear D. Germline V gene data show CDR1 as SGHDN and CDR2 as FVKESK. V gave up 4 bases and J gave up 6 bases, with 15 bases separating them. The length of the CDR3 is 15 residues. In DNA, the CDR3 is TGTGCCAGCAGCCCTATGTTTAACGTCCATGAAAAACTGTTTTTT. Its translation is CASSPMFNVHEKLFF.

There are many counts of this clonotype. The chain employs TRBV12-3 or TRBV12-4 and TRBJ2-1; weak D call: TRBD2 (5 bases). The CDR3 runs 14 residues. The V end lost 4 bases, the J end lost 2 bases, and 9 bases lay between the germline ends. DNA for the CDR3: TGTGCCAGCAGTTATGAGGGAGCCTACAATGAGCAGTTCTTC. It yields the protein CASSYEGAYNEQFF.